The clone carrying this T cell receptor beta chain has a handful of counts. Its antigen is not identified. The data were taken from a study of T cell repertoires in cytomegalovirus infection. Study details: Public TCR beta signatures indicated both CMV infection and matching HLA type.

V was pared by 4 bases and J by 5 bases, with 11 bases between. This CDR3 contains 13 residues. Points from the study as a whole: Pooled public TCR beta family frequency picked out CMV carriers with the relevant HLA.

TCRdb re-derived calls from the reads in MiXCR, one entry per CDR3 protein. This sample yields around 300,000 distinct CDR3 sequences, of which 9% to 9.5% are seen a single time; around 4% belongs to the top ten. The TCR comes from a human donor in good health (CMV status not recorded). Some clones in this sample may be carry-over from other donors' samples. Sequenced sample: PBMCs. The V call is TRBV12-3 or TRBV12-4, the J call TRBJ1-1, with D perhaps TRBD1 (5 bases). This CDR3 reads CASSSQGRTEAFF. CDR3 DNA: TGTGCCAGCAGTTCCCAGGGTCGGACTGAAGCTTTCTTT.